This TCR beta chain was found in a study of T cell responses to AZD1222 COVID-19 vaccine. About this clone: Its antigen is unidentified.

Study-level findings and limits: Females made up more of the donors, who were largely white British, and clonal diversity may have come out too low. Only a handful of AZD1222 recipients were seropositive at baseline.

The data were produced by immunoSEQ multiplex PCR, yet TCRdb's version contains in-frame clones alone and is incomplete. The sample has some 140,000 clones, around 93% seen once. Germline CDR1 reads SGHNT; CDR2 reads YENEEA. The CDR3 has 18 amino acids. Trimming cost V 3 bases and J 4 bases, with 22 bases left between them. The gene calls are TRBV11-3 and TRBJ1-3; weak D call: TRBD1 (6 bases). The TCR comes from an adult in good health. The input for sequencing was peripheral blood, taken on day 0 of AZD1222 vaccination. As DNA, the CDR3 is TGTGCCAGCAGCTTCATATTTTCCGGGACAACGGGGGGAAACACCATATATTTT. Amino acids: CASSFIFSGTTGGNTIYF.